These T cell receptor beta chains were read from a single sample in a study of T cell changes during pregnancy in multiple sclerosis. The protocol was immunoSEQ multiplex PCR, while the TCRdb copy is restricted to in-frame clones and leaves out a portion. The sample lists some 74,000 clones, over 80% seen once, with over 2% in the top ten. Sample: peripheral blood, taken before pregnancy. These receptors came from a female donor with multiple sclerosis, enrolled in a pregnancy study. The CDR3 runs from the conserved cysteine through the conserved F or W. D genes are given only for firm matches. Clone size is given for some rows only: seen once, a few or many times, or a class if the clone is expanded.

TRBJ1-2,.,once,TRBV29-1,TGCAGCGTTTTTCAGGGGTCTGCGGGCTACACCTTC,CSVFQGSAGYTF
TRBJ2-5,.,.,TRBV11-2,TGTGCCAGCAGCTTAGACGGGAGAGCGGAAGAGACCCAGTACTTC,CASSLDGRAEETQYF
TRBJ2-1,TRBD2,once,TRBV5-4,TGTGCCACTAACAAAGCTAGCGGGACCTACAATGAGCAGTTCTTC,CATNKASGTYNEQFF
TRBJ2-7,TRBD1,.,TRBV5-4,TGTGCCAGCAGCTTTCGGACAGGGGCTACCTACGAGCAGTACTTC,CASSFRTGATYEQYF
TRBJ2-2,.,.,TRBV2,TGTGCCAGCAGTAACAGGTGGACCGGGGAGCTGTTTTTT,CASSNRWTGELFF
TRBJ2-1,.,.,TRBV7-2,TGTGCCAGCAGCCAAGGGGGGGGGAGTAATGAGCAGTTCTTC,CASSQGGGSNEQFF
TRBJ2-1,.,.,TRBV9,TGTGCCAGCACGCGTCTACAGGGAAAGGGGGATGAGCAGTTCTTC,CASTRLQGKGDEQFF
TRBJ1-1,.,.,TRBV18,TGTGCCAGCTCCGCGGACACTGAAGCTTTCTTT,CASSADTEAFF
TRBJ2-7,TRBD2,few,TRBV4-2,TGTGCCAGCAGCCAGACCATAGCGGGATCGTACAACGAGCAGTACTTC,CASSQTIAGSYNEQYF
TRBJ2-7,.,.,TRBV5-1,TGCGCCAGCAGCTTGGAGCCAGGCTCCTACGAGCAGTACTTC,CASSLEPGSYEQYF
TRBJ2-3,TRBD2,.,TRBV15,TGTGCCACCAGCGTAGCGGGATTCACAGATACGCAGTATTTT,CATSVAGFTDTQYF
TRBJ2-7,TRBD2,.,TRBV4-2,TGTGCCAGCAGCCAAGATTCAGCTAGCGGGGTAACCTACGAGCAGTACTTC,CASSQDSASGVTYEQYF
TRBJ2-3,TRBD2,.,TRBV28,TGTGCCAGCAGTAAGTTTCCAGCAGCTAGCGGTGATACGCAGTATTTT,CASSKFPAASGDTQYF
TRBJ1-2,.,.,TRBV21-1,TGTGCCAGCAGCAAGAGGGACCGGGACAGGGGGGACTATGGCTACACCTTC,CASSKRDRDRGDYGYTF
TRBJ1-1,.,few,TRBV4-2,TGTGCCAGCAGCCAAGGGGAGGAAGACACTGAAGCTTTCTTT,CASSQGEEDTEAFF
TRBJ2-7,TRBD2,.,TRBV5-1,TGCGCCAGCAGCTTGACTCCGGGACTAGCGGGAGCATCCCATTACGAGCAGTACTTC,CASSLTPGLAGASHYEQYF
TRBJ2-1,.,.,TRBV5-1,TGCGCCAGCAAGTCCCCCGGGAGTTCCTACAATGAGCAGTTCTTC,CASKSPGSSYNEQFF